Below, one T cell receptor (beta chain) is given with its context. This sample stems from a study of blood T cell repertoires in COVID-19. The overall study: The study drew acute and convalescent COVID-19 samples from the United States, Italy and Spain. PBMCs, B-cell-depleted T cells, or T cells provided the cDNA or gDNA that made up the material.

Per the original methods: Researchers report that nucleated cell counts were estimated from reference gene primer amplification. Produced via immunoSEQ multiplex PCR; TCRdb's table is partial and in-frame only. V, J and clone size are taken as reported in that table, and D and trimming were inferred from the DNA itself. The sample shows about 74,000 clones, around 88% of them seen only once. The V segment lost 5 bases and the J segment 1 base; nucleotides outside the gene matches: 12. The CDR3 is made up of 19 amino acids. This TCR was sampled from a woman of 80 years or more with active or convalescent COVID-19. The chain employs TRBV23-1 and TRBJ2-3; TRBD2 matches at 13 bases. TRBV23-1 qualifies as an ORF whose function is uncertain. Material for sequencing was peripheral blood. CDR3 DNA sequence: TGCGCCAGCAGTTACAGGACTAGCGGGAGCCCTTCGGGCACAGATACGCAGTATTTT. Its protein product is CASSYRTSGSPSGTDTQYF.